The 2 T cell receptor beta chains below come from one sample, sequenced in a study of shared clonotypes between healthy human individuals. Generated by immunoSEQ multiplex PCR, the TCRdb table keeps only in-frame clones and is missing some. Of more than 1.2 million clones listed, around 98.5% are singletons. The sequenced sample was naive CD4+ T cells sorted from blood. Subset noted: CD45RA+ positively selected. Source of these receptors: a man aged 25 to 40 in good health.

J is TRBJ1-1 and V is TRBV25-1; D gene unclear. Germline CDR1 is MGHDK and CDR2 is SYGVNS. The CDR3 covers 13 residues. V lost 6 bases and J lost 0, with 8 bases in between. The CDR3 spells CASSRDLNTEAFF. CDR3 nucleotide sequence: TGTGCCAGCAGCCGAGACCTGAACACTGAAGCTTTCTTT.

The J gene is TRBJ2-1, the V gene TRBV11-2, with 8 bases fitting TRBD2. J was trimmed by 6 bases and V by 4 bases; bases with no gene match: 11. Germline V CDR1 and CDR2: SGHAT, FQNNGV. CDR3 length equals 16 residues. The CDR3 region is CASSSYTGTSSNEQFF. The CDR3, as DNA: TGTGCCAGCAGCTCATACACCGGGACTAGTAGCAATGAGCAGTTCTTC.